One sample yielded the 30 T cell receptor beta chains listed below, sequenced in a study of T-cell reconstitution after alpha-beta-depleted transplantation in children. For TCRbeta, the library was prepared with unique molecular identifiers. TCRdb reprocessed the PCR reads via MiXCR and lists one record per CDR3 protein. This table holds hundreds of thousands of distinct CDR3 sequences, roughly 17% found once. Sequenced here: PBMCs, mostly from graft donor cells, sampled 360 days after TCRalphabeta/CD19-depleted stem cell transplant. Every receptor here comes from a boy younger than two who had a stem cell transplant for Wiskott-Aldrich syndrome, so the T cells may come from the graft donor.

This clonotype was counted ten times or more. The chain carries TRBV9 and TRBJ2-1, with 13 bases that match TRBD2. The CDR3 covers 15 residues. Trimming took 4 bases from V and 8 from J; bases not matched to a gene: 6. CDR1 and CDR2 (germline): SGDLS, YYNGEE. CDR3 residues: CASSLTSGRIDEQFF. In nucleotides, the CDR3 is TGTGCCAGCAGCTTGACTAGCGGGAGGATTGATGAGCAGTTCTTC.

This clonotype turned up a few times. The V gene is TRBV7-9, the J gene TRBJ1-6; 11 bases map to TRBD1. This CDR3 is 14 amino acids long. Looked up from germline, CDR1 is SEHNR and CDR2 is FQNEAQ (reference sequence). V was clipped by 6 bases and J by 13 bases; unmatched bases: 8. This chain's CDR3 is CASRQLGDRGPLHF. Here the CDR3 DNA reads TGTGCCAGCAGACAACTCGGGGACAGGGGGCCCCTCCACTTT.

CDR3 nucleotide sequence: TGCGCCAGCAGCTTGTTTCAGCCCCAGGAAGAGACCCAGTACTTC. This encodes CASSLFQPQEETQYF. This rearrangement joins TRBV5-1 to TRBJ2-5; no clear D. Trimming took off 1 base at V and 3 bases at J, with 13 bases between the two ends. CDR1 and CDR2 from the germline V gene are SGHRS and YFSETQ. CDR3 size: 15 residues. The variable domain in full, with the rest retrieved from reference TRBV5-1 and TRBJ2-5, is KAGVTQTPRYLIKTRGQQVTLSCSPISGHRSVSWYQQTPGQGLQFLFEYFSETQRNKGNFPGRFSGRQFSNSRSEMNVSTLELGDSALYLCASSLFQPQEETQYFGPGTRLLVL.

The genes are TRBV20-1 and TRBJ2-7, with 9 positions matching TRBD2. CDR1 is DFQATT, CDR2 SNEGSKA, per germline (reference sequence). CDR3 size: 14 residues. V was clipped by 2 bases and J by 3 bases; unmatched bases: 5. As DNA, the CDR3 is TGCAGTGCTAGACTAGCGGGAAAATTCTACGAGCAGTACTTC. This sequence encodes CSARLAGKFYEQYF.

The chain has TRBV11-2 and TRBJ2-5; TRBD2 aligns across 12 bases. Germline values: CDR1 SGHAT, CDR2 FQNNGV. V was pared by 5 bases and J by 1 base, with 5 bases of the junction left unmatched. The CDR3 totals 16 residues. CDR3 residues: CASSPGTSGSQETQYF. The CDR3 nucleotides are TGTGCCAGCAGCCCCGGGACTAGCGGGTCCCAAGAGACCCAGTACTTC.

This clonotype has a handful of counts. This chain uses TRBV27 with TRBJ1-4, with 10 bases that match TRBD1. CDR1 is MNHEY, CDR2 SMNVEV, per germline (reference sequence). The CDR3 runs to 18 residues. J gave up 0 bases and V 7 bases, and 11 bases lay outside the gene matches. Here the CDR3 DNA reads TGTGCCAGCAAACGACAGGGGGCTCCTCTAGCAACTAATGAAAAACTGTTTTTT. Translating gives CASKRQGAPLATNEKLFF.

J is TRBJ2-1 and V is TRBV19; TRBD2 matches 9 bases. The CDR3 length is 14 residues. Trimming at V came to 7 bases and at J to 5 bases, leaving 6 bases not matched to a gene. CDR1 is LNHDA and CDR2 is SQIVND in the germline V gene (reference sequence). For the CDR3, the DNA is TGTGCCAGTAACATAGCGGGGGTTGACAATGAGCAGTTCTTC. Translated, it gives CASNIAGVDNEQFF.

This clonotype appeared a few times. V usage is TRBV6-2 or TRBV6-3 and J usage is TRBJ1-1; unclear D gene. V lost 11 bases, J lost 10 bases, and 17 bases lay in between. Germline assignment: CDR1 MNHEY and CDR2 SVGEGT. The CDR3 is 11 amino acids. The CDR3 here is CASGVALGAFF. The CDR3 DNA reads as TGTGCCTCCGGTGTGGCTCTAGGAGCTTTCTTT.

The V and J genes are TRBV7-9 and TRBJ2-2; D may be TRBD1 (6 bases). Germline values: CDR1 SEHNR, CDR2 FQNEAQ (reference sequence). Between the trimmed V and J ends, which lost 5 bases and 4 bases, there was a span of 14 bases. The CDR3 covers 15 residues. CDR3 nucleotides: TGTGCCAGCAGCAGACCACAGGGATCCACCGGGGAGCTGTTTTTT. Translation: CASSRPQGSTGELFF.

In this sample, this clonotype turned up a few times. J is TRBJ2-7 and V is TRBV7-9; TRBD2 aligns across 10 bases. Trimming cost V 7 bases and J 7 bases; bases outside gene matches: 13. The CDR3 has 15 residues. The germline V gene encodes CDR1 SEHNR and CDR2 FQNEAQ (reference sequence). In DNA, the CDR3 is TGTGCCAGCAAATCGGGGACTAGCGAGATGGGGGAGCAGTACTTC. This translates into CASKSGTSEMGEQYF.

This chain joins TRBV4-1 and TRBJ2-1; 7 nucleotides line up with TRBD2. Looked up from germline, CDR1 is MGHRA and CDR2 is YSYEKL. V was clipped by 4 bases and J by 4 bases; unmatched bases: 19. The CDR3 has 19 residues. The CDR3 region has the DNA TGCGCCAGCAGCCGATTGGCTGGGTATGGAGCGGGGATTTACAATGAGCAGTTCTTC. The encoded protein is CASSRLAGYGAGIYNEQFF.

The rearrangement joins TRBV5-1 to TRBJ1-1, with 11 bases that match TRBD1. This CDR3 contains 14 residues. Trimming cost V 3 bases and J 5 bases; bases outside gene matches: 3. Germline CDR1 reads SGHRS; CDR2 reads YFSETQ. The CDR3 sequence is CASSSGQGATEAFF. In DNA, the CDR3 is TGCGCCAGCAGCTCCGGACAGGGGGCTACTGAAGCTTTCTTT. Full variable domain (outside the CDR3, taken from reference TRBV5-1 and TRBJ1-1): KAGVTQTPRYLIKTRGQQVTLSCSPISGHRSVSWYQQTPGQGLQFLFEYFSETQRNKGNFPGRFSGRQFSNSRSEMNVSTLELGDSALYLCASSSGQGATEAFFGQGTRLTVV.

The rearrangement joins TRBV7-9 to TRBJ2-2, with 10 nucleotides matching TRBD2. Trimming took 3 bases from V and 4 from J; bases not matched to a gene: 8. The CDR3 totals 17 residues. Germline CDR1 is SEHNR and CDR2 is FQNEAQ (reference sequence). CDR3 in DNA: TGTGCCAGCAGCTTTAGGCTAGCGGGAGTTCCCACCGGGGAGCTGTTTTTT. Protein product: CASSFRLAGVPTGELFF.

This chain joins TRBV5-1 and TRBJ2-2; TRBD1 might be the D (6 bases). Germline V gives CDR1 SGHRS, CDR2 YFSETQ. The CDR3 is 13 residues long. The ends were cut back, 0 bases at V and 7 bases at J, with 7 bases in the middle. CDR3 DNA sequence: TGCGCCAGCAGCTTGGGGACAGTCGGGGAGCTGTTTTTT. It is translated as CASSLGTVGELFF.

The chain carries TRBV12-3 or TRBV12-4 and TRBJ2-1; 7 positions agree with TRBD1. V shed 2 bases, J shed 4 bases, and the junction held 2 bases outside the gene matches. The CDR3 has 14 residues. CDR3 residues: CASSLSDRYNEQFF. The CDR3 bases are TGTGCCAGCAGTTTATCGGACAGGTACAATGAGCAGTTCTTC.

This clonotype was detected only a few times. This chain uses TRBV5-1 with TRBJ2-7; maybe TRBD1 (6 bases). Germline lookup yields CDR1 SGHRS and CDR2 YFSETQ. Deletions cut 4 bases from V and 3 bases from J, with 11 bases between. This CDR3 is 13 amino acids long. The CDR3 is CASSAGQSYEQYF. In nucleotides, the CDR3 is TGCGCCAGCAGCGCTGGACAGAGCTACGAGCAGTACTTC.

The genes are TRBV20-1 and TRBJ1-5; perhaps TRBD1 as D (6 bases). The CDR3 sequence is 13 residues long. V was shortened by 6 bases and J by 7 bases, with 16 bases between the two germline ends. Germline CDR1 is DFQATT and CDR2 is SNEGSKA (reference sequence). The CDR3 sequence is CSAVHGGAQPQHF. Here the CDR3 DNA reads TGCAGTGCGGTCCATGGGGGGGCGCAGCCCCAGCATTTT.

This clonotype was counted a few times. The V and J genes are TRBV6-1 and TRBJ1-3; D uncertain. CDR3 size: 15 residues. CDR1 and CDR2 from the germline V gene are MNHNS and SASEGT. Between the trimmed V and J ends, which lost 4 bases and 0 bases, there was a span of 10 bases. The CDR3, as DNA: TGTGCCAGCAGTGTACAACAGAGCTCTGGAAACACCATATATTTT. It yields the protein CASSVQQSSGNTIYF.

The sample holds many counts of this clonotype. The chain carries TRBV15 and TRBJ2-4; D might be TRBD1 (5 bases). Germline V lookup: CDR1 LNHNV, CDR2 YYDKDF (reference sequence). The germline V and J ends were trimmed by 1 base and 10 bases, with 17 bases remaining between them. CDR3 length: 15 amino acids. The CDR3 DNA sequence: TGTGCCACCAGCAGAGTAGGGCAGGGAAGCAAGATTCAGTACTTC. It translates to CATSRVGQGSKIQYF.

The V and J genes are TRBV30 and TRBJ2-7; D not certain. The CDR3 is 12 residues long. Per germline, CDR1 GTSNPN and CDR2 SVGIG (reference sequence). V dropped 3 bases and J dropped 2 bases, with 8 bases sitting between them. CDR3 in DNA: TGTGCCTGGAGGGCAGAGACCTACGAGCAGTACTTC. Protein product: CAWRAETYEQYF. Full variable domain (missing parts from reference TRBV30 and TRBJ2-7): SQTIHQWPATLVQPVGSPLSLECTVEGTSNPNLYWYRQAAGRGLQLLFYSVGIGQISSEVPQNLSASRPQDRQFILSSKKLLLSDSGFYLCAWRAETYEQYFGPGTRLTVT.

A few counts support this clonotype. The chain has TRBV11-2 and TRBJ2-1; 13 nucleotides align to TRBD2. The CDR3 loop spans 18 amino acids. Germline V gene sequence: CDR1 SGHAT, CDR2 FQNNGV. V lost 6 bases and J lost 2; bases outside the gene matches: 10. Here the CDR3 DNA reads TGTGCCAGCAGTCGCTCACTAGCGGGAGGGTTGGCCTACAATGAGCAGTTCTTC. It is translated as CASSRSLAGGLAYNEQFF.

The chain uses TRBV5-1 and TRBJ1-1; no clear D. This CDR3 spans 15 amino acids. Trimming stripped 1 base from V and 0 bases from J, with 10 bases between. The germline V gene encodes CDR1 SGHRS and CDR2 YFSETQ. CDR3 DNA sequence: TGCGCCAGCAGCTTGACGATGTTAATGAACACTGAAGCTTTCTTT. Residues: CASSLTMLMNTEAFF.

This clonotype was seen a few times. This chain's CDR3 is CSVEGLLNTDTQYF. The CDR3 nucleotides are TGCAGCGTTGAAGGCCTCCTCAACACAGATACGCAGTATTTT. The rearrangement joins TRBV29-1 to TRBJ2-3; D is unresolved. The CDR3 length is 14 residues. V was cut by 1 base and J by 2 bases, with 10 bases left in between. The V gene's germline CDR1 is SQVTM and CDR2 ANQGSEA.

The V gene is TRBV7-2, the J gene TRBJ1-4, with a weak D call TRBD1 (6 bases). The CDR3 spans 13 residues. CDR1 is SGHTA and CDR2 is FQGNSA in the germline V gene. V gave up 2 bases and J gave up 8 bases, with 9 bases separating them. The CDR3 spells CASSLFGGEKLFF. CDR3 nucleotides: TGTGCCAGCAGCTTATTTGGGGGCGAAAAACTGTTTTTT.

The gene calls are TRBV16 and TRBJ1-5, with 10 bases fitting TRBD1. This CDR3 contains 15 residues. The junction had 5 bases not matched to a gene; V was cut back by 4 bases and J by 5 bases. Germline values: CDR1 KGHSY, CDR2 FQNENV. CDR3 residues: CASSRHGQGDQPQHF. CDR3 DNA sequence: TGTGCCAGCAGCCGTCACGGACAGGGGGATCAGCCCCAGCATTTT.

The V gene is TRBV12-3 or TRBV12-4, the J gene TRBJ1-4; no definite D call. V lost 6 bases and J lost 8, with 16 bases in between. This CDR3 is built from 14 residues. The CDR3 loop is CASSPPGLGEKLFF. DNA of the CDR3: TGTGCCAGCAGCCCTCCGGGCCTCGGAGAAAAACTGTTTTTT.

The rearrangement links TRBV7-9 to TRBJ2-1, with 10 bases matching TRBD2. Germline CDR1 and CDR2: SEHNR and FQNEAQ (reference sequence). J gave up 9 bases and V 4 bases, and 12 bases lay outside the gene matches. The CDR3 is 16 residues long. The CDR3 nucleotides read TGTGCCAGCAGCTCCGGACCTAGCGGGAGACGCGGTGAGCAGTTCTTC. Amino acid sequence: CASSSGPSGRRGEQFF.

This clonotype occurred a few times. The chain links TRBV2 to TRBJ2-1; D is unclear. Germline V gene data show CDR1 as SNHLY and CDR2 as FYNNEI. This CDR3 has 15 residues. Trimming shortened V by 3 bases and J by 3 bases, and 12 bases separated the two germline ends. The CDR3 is CASSDRLGLYNEQFF. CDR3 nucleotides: TGTGCCAGCAGTGATAGGCTAGGGCTCTACAATGAGCAGTTCTTC.

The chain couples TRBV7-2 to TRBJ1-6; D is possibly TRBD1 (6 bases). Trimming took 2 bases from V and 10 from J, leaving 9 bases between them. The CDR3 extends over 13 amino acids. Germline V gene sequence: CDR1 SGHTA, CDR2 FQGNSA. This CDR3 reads CASSLNRVSPLHF. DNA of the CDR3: TGTGCCAGCAGCTTAAACAGGGTCTCACCCCTCCACTTT. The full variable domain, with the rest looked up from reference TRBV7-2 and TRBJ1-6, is GAGVSQSPSNKVTEKGKDVELRCDPISGHTALYWYRQSLGQGLEFLIYFQGNSAPDKSGLPSDRFSAERTGGSVSTLTIQRTQQEDSAVYLCASSLNRVSPLHFGNGTRLTVT.

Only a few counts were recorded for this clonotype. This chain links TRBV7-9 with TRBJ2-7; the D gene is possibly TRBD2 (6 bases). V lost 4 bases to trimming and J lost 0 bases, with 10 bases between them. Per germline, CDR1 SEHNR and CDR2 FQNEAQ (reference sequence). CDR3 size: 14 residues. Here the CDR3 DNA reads TGTGCCAGCAGCTATGGAGGGGCCTCCTACGAGCAGTACTTC. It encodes CASSYGGASYEQYF.